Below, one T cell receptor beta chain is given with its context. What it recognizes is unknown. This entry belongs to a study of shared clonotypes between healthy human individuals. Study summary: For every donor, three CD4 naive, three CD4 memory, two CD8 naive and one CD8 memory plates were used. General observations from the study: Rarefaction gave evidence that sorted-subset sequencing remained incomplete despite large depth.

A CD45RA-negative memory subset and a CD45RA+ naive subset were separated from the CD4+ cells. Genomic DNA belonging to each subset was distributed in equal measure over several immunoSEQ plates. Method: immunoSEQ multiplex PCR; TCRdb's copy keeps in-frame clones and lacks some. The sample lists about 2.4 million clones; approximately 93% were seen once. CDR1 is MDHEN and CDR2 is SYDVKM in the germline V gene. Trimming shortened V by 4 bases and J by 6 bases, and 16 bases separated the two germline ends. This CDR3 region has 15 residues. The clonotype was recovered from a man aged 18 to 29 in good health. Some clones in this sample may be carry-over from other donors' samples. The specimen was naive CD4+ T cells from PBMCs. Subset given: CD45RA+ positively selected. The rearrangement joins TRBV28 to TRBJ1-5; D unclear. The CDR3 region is CASSSLIVTGQPQHF. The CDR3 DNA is TGTGCCAGCAGTTCCCTCATCGTGACCGGTCAGCCCCAGCATTTT. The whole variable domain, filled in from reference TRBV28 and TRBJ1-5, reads DVKVTQSSRYLVKRTGEKVFLECVQDMDHENMFWYRQDPGLGLRLIYFSYDVKMKEKGDIPEGYSVSREKKERFSLILESASTNQTSMYLCASSSLIVTGQPQHFGDGTRLSIL.